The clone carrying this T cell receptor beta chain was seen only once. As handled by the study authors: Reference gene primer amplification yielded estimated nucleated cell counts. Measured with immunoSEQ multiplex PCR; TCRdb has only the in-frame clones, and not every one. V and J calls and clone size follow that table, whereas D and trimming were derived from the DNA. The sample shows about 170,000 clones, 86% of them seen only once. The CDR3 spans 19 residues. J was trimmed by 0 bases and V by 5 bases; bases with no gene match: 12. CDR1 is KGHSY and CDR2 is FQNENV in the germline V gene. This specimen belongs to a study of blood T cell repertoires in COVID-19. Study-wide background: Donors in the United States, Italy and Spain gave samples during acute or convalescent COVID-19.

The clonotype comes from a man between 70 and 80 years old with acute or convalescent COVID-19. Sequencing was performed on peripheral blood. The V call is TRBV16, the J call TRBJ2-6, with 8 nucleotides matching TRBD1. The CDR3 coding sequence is TGTGCCAGCAGCACCCACCGAGGACAGGGCCGCTCTGGGGCCAACGTCCTGACTTTC. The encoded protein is CASSTHRGQGRSGANVLTF. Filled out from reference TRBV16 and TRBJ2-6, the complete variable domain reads GEEVAQTPKHLVRGEGQKAKLYCAPIKGHSYVFWYQQVLKNEFKFLISFQNENVFDETGMPKERFSAKCLPNSPCSLEIQATKLEDSAVYFCASSTHRGQGRSGANVLTFGAGSRLTVL.